Listed below are T cell receptor beta chains from one sample, sequenced in a study of blood T cell repertoires in COVID-19. Assay used: immunoSEQ multiplex PCR; TCRdb lists only in-frame clones, some missing. This sample yields over 45,000 clones, of which 82% are seen a single time; around 8.2% belongs to the top ten. Sequenced: peripheral blood. These receptors were obtained from a woman older than 75 with acute or convalescent COVID-19. The CDR3 runs from the conserved cysteine through the conserved F or W. Only some rows state a clone size, as once, few, many or a class for expanded clones.

TRBV28	-	TRBJ1-2	16	CASRGPAGGLGYGYTF
TRBV5-1	-	TRBJ2-7	14	CASSLEGGYSEQYF
TRBV3-1/TRBV3-2	-	TRBJ1-1	15	CASSQLIGSGAEAFF
TRBV3-1/TRBV3-2	-	TRBJ2-2	16	CASSQKLSGGAGELFF
TRBV5-1	-	TRBJ2-2	15	CASSFTATGPGELFF
TRBV12-3/TRBV12-4	-	TRBJ1-2	13	CASSFGGGYGYTF
TRBV29-1	-	TRBJ2-4	12	CSVIGQGNIQYF
TRBV7-6	-	TRBJ2-7	16	CASSPGTSGYSYEQYF
TRBV9	-	TRBJ1-2	15	CASSVGQGGSYGYTF
TRBV6-1	-	TRBJ2-3	18	CASSEEVSGGYSPDTQYF
TRBV6-5	-	TRBJ1-2	13	CASTRVPNYGYTF
TRBV6-5	-	TRBJ1-3	13	CASRLSSGNTIYF
TRBV2	-	TRBJ1-5	14	CASSEWGVRQPQHF
TRBV19	-	TRBJ1-5	15	CASRMGGNSNQPQHF
TRBV27	-	TRBJ1-4	15	CASSPQGHPNEKLFF
TRBV28	once	TRBJ2-1	15	CASSSPRRQGRVQFF
TRBV30	-	TRBJ2-7	16	CAWSADVLGSAYEQYF
TRBV3-1/TRBV3-2	once	TRBJ1-4	12	CASSQRNEKLFF
TRBV29-1	-	TRBJ2-5	14	CSATPDRQRETQYF
TRBV7-8	-	TRBJ2-2	16	CASSLGTLTNTGELFF
TRBV28	-	TRBJ1-3	15	CASSVGGLSGNTIYF
TRBV2	-	TRBJ1-4	16	CASSVNILQGYEKLFF
TRBV7-2	-	TRBJ2-5	14	CASSKGLTQETQYF
TRBV28	few	TRBJ1-5	15	CASSNQGGSNQPQHF
TRBV10-3	-	TRBJ1-5	13	CAISETTGQPQHF
TRBV7-9	-	TRBJ2-7	16	CASSLSGTGIPYEQYF
TRBV5-1	-	TRBJ2-7	14	CASSSSSGSYEQYF
TRBV6-2/TRBV6-3	-	TRBJ1-6	14	CASSSYRLDSPLHF
TRBV30	-	TRBJ2-1	15	CAWSVPGTSGARRFF
TRBV29-1	-	TRBJ2-7	11	CSATGGYEQYF
TRBV5-1	-	TRBJ2-2	13	CASNLGGPGELFF
TRBV10-3	-	TRBJ2-7	14	CAISEGAPTYEQYF
TRBV18	-	TRBJ2-7	14	CASRGVGDSYEQYF
TRBV19	few	TRBJ2-1	14	CASSNQGLAAAQFF
TRBV10-2	-	TRBJ2-7	16	CASSESNTRISYEQYF
TRBV28	-	TRBJ1-6	15	CASSLRTGILTPLHF
TRBV6-5	-	TRBJ2-2	14	CASSNLGRTGELFF
TRBV12-3/TRBV12-4	-	TRBJ2-7	13	CASSRTSVYEQYF
TRBV11-2	-	TRBJ2-4	14	CASSSRLAKNIQYF
TRBV20-1	once	TRBJ1-2	14	CSASDRARNYGYTF
TRBV27	-	TRBJ1-6	13	CASRWGGASPLHF
TRBV18	-	TRBJ1-1	14	CASSRDRVATEAFF
TRBV2	-	TRBJ2-7	14	CASSRSDLGYEQYF
TRBV9	-	TRBJ2-2	15	CASSDTGAPAGELFF
TRBV19	-	TRBJ1-2	15	CAVGGTGITNYGYTF
TRBV5-1	-	TRBJ2-7	15	CASSPGGDRAYEQYF
TRBV5-8	-	TRBJ2-3	14	CASSLALGYDTQYF
TRBV6-5	-	TRBJ2-1	13	CASSYDSDNEQFF
TRBV18	-	TRBJ2-2	15	CASSPRTPNTGELFF
TRBV9	-	TRBJ1-1	15	CASSTLTGGGGEAFF